The subject of this entry is one TCR beta chain. The repertoire was sequenced with immunoSEQ multiplex PCR; TCRdb's copy has only in-frame clones and lacks some. Of tens of thousands of clones in the sample, 88% were seen once. The data are from a study of blood T cell repertoires in COVID-19. From germline, CDR1 is SGHDT and CDR2 YYEEEE. V dropped 1 base and J dropped 5 bases, with 17 bases sitting between them. This CDR3 spans 16 amino acids. The sequenced sample consisted of peripheral blood. V is TRBV5-6 and J is TRBJ2-3; weak D call: TRBD1 (5 bases). The origin of this receptor is a woman at least 80 years old with active or convalescent COVID-19. Here the CDR3 reads CASSLPGMVRKDTQYF. In DNA form, the CDR3 reads TGTGCCAGCAGCTTGCCAGGGATGGTTCGTAAAGATACGCAGTATTTT.